This T cell receptor beta chain was captured by sequencing in a study of shared T cell receptors in the human thymus. Clones were sequenced by immunoSEQ multiplex PCR, and TCRdb holds only the in-frame ones, with some missing. The sample lists 650,000 to 950,000 clones, approximately 85% occurring once. The same data also went into a second study, on human thymus T cells. That report notes: Resections obtained during corrective heart surgery supplied the thymus tissue. Apparent skewing of V and J gene usage characterized both thymic and blood repertoires. The related literature has documented a marked overlap of thymic repertoires among unrelated individuals.

The sequencing sample was made of thymocytes. The sequence derives from a girl less than two years old with a congenital heart defect.

In nucleotides, the CDR3 is TGTGCCAGCAGCTTGTTCGGCACAGGGGACCACACAGATACGCAGTATTTT. This translates into CASSLFGTGDHTDTQYF. The rearrangement uses TRBV5-6 and TRBJ2-3; 7 nucleotides match TRBD1. There are 17 residues in the CDR3. CDR1 is SGHDT and CDR2 is YYEEEE in the germline V gene. After removal of 1 base from V and 2 bases from J, the junction contained 10 bases not matched to a gene.